This entry features one TCR beta chain sequence. The specificity of this receptor is unknown. No quality values exist for individual bases; no much larger clone is one base distant. CDR1 and CDR2, per the germline V gene, are MDHEN and SYDVKM. From cysteine to phenylalanine, the CDR3 is 14 amino acids long. The retained sequence is limited to the CDR3, 42 bases, with the frame set at the first base. V ends up 6 bases short and J 8 bases short, with an unmatched junction base count of 7. The library was made by multiplex PCR. Sequencing used an Illumina HiSeq 4000. To build TCR beta libraries, CDR3 regions were amplified by Arm-PCR using iRepertoire HTBI primers. Before sequencing, the PCR products underwent gel purification. As for how the authors treated the data: Across samples, about 63 TRBV and 14 TRBJ segments were identified and used for gene usage analysis of CDR3 amino acid clonotypes. Filtered high-quality paired reads were merged into contigs using COPE and FqMerger. BLAST was used to align contigs to IMGT TRBV, TRBD and TRBJ reference genes, and CDR3 was defined according to IMGT. Any clonotype with a frequency above 0.1% was counted as a highly expanded clone. Shannon entropy was used to measure repertoire diversity, and the Gini coefficient was used to measure V-J evenness. A clonotype found in more than one individual was treated as public. Using fastp trimming at Q25 and MiXCR clonotype assembly, TCRdb reanalyzed the public sequencing data and kept in-frame beta chains. Each entry merges the rows of one CDR3 protein and shows their most common DNA and genes. TCRdb, not the authors, supplied the V and J calls. The sample includes fewer than 600,000 distinct CDR3 sequences, with approximately 22% observed a single time. The ten largest clones capture around 12% of the sample.

This sample was taken from a study of regulatory T cells in long-lasting Graves disease (dated by TCRdb to about 2021). In terms of the full investigation: To count as having persistent Graves' disease, a patient had to have received antithyroid drug treatment for over 5 years with TSH receptor autoantibodies remaining persistently positive. Persistent Graves' disease patients were compared with newly diagnosed Graves' disease patients by peripheral blood TCR sequencing and RNA sequencing. The study was conducted in China and was registered as a clinical trial. TCR sequencing covered about 13 persistent and 20 or so newly diagnosed Graves' disease patients, about 35 samples in total. Persistent Graves' disease patients in the clinical cohort had taken antithyroid drugs for roughly ten years on average. Overall study outcomes, separate from this receptor: Patients with persistent disease shared more public clonotypes (about 3,000) than newly diagnosed patients did (more than 900). TRBV28, TRBJ1-2 and TRBJ2-5 were preferentially used in persistent disease, while TRBV20-1 and TRBJ2-1 were favored in newly diagnosed disease. Peripheral blood alone was examined, since thyroid tissue, which constituted the primary lesion, could not be accessed. Lower TCR Shannon entropy and fewer highly expanded clones were observed in persistent Graves' disease patients than in newly diagnosed patients, which suggested clonal expansion. Only the TCR beta chain was sequenced and analyzed. The authors acknowledged the small sample size as a limitation that may reduce accuracy.

In the paper's terms, the time point label means: persistent/refractory GD, antithyroid drugs over 5 years with positive TRAb. For both TCR sequencing and RNA sequencing, RNA was extracted from PBMCs in TRIzol. The diagnosis of Graves' disease followed American Thyroid Association guidelines. Patients were recruited from an endocrinology department in Xi'an, China. From each patient, 7.5 to 10 milliliters of peripheral blood was collected into an EDTA anticoagulant tube. PBMCs were isolated by Ficoll Paque Plus density gradient separation without further T cell sorting. An Agilent 2100 Bioanalyzer and agarose gel were used to check RNA quality, while a NanoDrop 2000 measured RNA concentration.

This receptor was identified in a female donor with Graves disease. The chain employs TRBV28 and TRBJ2-1; the central 10 bases match TRBD2. Sequenced material: peripheral blood mononuclear cells (PBMCs), taken when the disease was refractory, from a patient treated with antithyroid drugs. The encoded CDR3 is CASRHSLAGDEQFF. The DNA is as follows: TGTGCCAGCAGACATTCGCTAGCGGGGGATGAGCAGTTCTTC.